There are many counts of the clone carrying this T cell receptor (beta chain). Antigen: not known. Per germline, CDR1 LGHDT and CDR2 YNNKEL (reference sequence). The CDR3 is 16 residues long. V was shortened by 4 bases and J by 1 base, with 15 bases between the two germline ends. The record originates from a study of T-cell memory formation after mild COVID-19. General observations from the study: CD8+ contracting clones occupied EMRA, while CD4+ ones occupied mainly CM and EM. Pre-infection memory carried some responding clones, suggesting that cross-reactive memory joined. Contracting clones from day 15 to 85 had balanced CD4/CD8; later expanders favoured CD4+.

TCRdb fed the 5' RACE reads into MiXCR, producing one record per CDR3 protein. Of about 340,000 distinct CDR3 sequences listed, roughly 13% were seen once; the top ten hold roughly 23%. This sequence was found in a man younger than 35 who had mild COVID-19 (a few samples of this study predate the infection). Cell type and time point are not known. The chain is built from TRBV3-1 and TRBJ2-3, with D perhaps TRBD1 (5 bases). The sample taken for sequencing was PBMCs or a T cell subset sorted from them (not recorded which). The CDR3: CASSPPPTRGTDTQYF. CDR3 nucleotides: TGTGCCAGCAGCCCCCCCCCTACCAGGGGCACAGATACGCAGTATTTT.